This TCR beta chain was found in a study of T-cell memory formation after mild COVID-19. Study-wide background: TCR clusters showed largely donor specificity.

UMIs and sample barcodes were carried by the TCR alpha and TCR beta cDNA libraries that 5'RACE produced using constant-segment primers. Each CDR3 protein is one row after TCRdb ran MiXCR on the 5' RACE reads. This sample has under 35,000 distinct CDR3 sequences, with around a fifth found just once. With 10 bases clipped from V and 1 base from J, the junction kept 6 bases outside the gene matches. Germline CDR1 is SGHAT and CDR2 is FQNNGV. The CDR3 has 14 amino acids. This clonotype was counted ten times or more. This clonotype originated in an adult who had mild COVID-19 (a few samples of this study predate the infection). Cell type and time point are not known. This chain connects TRBV11-2 to TRBJ2-3; 9 bases fit TRBD2. The sample was PBMCs or a T cell subset sorted from them (not recorded which). This chain's CDR3 is CATRSSGGTDTQYF. The CDR3 DNA follows: TGTGCCACCAGGTCTAGCGGGGGCACAGATACGCAGTATTTT.